The rows below give T cell receptor beta chains drawn from one sample of a study of blood T cell repertoires in COVID-19. This table comes from immunoSEQ multiplex PCR, and its TCRdb copy is limited to in-frame clones, with some not included. This table has about 130,000 clones, around 70% appearing once. The sequenced sample consisted of peripheral blood. The origin of the receptors is a man aged 55 to 69 with acute or convalescent COVID-19. CDR3s leave out the opening cysteine and the closing phenylalanine or tryptophan. The order of the fields is V gene, clone size, D gene, CDR3 protein. A D gene is named only where the DNA matches it firmly. A row's size may be missing; if present it is once, few, many or a size class.

TRBV7-9	-	-	ASSPDGRTAF
TRBV11-2	-	-	ASSPGSKETQY
TRBV5-1	-	-	ASSLEPQADTQY
TRBV5-1	-	-	ASSFGLGSTEAF
TRBV3-1/TRBV3-2	-	-	ASSPSRAEGYT
TRBV6-5	-	TRBD1	ASSYSGRTGASPLH
TRBV2	-	TRBD2	ARTGLAGGRNEQF
TRBV10-2	once	-	ASSRSARSYNEQF
TRBV4-2	-	TRBD2	ASSQGLAGESVPYEQY
TRBV3-1/TRBV3-2	-	TRBD2	ASSPTSGRAPLNEQF
TRBV2	few	-	ASSERRGYEQY
TRBV6-5	once	TRBD1	ASRNGQGGYEQY
TRBV11-2	-	TRBD2	ASSPGLAGGRTDTQY
TRBV18	-	-	ASSKGAGGDEQY
TRBV3-1/TRBV3-2	-	TRBD1	ASSRGQGYTGELF
TRBV7-9	-	-	ASSSDMSNQPQH
TRBV3-1/TRBV3-2	few	TRBD2	ASSHDSGGTQYEQF
TRBV10-3	-	TRBD1	AIKGADLPLH
TRBV21-1	-	-	ASSTHGVTQY
TRBV5-1	-	TRBD2	ASTPSGSSYNEQF
TRBV6-6	-	-	ASSYPNEKLF
TRBV5-1	-	-	ASSLEEARSSYEQY
TRBV3-1/TRBV3-2	-	TRBD1	ASSLGIDRGRGEQY
TRBV7-3	once	-	ASSLNSDNEQF
TRBV7-3	-	TRBD1	ASSSAGGSGNIQY
TRBV7-3	-	TRBD2	ASSAQLAGDRNEQF
TRBV6-5	once	TRBD2	ASRPGLARYNEQF
TRBV28	-	TRBD1	ASSRDRGNSPLH
TRBV5-1	-	TRBD1	ASSLGQGRTNEKLF
TRBV5-8	once	TRBD2	ASSHWSSGVSYEQY
TRBV19	-	TRBD1	ASRARYTGASREKLF
TRBV5-1	-	TRBD2	ASSFGLAGGAVEQY
TRBV7-9	-	TRBD1	ASSLDRGDQPQH
TRBV18	-	TRBD1	ASHRTGSYEQY
TRBV18	-	-	ASSPDLFSSYNSPLH
TRBV3-1/TRBV3-2	-	TRBD1	ASSPGQGNEKLF
TRBV5-6	-	TRBD1	ASSLLGDRAGNQPQH
TRBV3-1/TRBV3-2	few	-	ASSQDVGPGKAF
TRBV29-1	-	-	SVTGLSGNTIY
TRBV14	-	TRBD1	ASSQDKGGIETQY
TRBV18	-	TRBD2	ASSPYPGRETGELF
TRBV2	once	TRBD1	ASTWTGGGIQY
TRBV5-1	-	-	ASSLGGPSSGNTIY
TRBV18	-	TRBD1	ASSTGTGELPQH
TRBV9	-	TRBD2	ASSVEGLAGYEQY
TRBV5-1	-	-	ASSLNQQGYGYT
TRBV11-3	-	-	ASSLAGSANTGELF
TRBV12-3/TRBV12-4	-	TRBD1	ASSPGQPYGYT
TRBV30	-	-	AWSEQGFADTQY
TRBV7-8	few	-	ASSLGGVRGTDTQY
TRBV7-9	-	-	ASSFGDLSNQPQH
TRBV6-5	-	-	AVLMNTEAF
TRBV5-1	-	-	ASSLEQGRTEAF
TRBV25-1	few	-	ASSRGVTGELF
TRBV11-2	-	TRBD2	ASSPSLRLAGGSDNEQF
TRBV6-5	-	-	ASRAGANTGELF
TRBV27	-	-	ASSLSGANYQPQH
TRBV5-1	few	TRBD1	ASKDGDRQDIQY
TRBV19	-	TRBD1	ASSTGTGGYEQY
TRBV27	-	-	ASSKRQVRNTEAF